Shown below are 19 T cell receptor beta chains from a single sample sequenced in a study of long-term antiretroviral therapy in people with HIV. At the survey level, the v3.0 immunoSEQ assay was run. The assay was immunoSEQ multiplex PCR, and TCRdb's table has in-frame clones only and misses some. The profile shows 13,000 to 15,000 clones, 80% of them singletons. The sample was unsorted PBMCs, taken 3.2 years before starting antiretroviral therapy. These receptors originate from a man aged 40-49 years with HIV.

The rearrangement uses TRBV7-8 and TRBJ2-7, with TRBD2 as a possible D gene (7 bases). The CDR3 spans 13 residues. Germline CDR1 is SGHVS and CDR2 is FQNEAQ. V lost 9 bases and J lost 1, with 13 bases in between. The CDR3 is CASREGDSYEQYF. CDR3 nucleotides: TGTGCCAGTAGGGAGGGGGATTCCTACGAGCAGTACTTC.

This rearrangement joins TRBV5-1 to TRBJ1-2; D gene uncertain. Trimming pared 2 bases from V and 4 bases from J, leaving 15 bases between. Germline V gives CDR1 SGHRS, CDR2 YFSETQ. The CDR3 covers 15 residues. CDR3 DNA: TGCGCCAGCAGCTTTGAAGGCGCGGCGACCTATGGCTACACCTTC. It codes for CASSFEGAATYGYTF.

The V and J genes are TRBV4-2 and TRBJ2-1, with 15 bases aligning to TRBD2. V lost 4 bases to trimming and J lost 3 bases; unmatched junction nucleotides: 10. The CDR3 runs 19 residues. CDR1 and CDR2 from the germline V gene are LGHNA and YNFKEQ. This CDR3 reads CASSRRTSGGGSGYNEQFF. CDR3 sequence (DNA): TGTGCCAGCAGCCGGAGGACTAGCGGGGGGGGGTCGGGCTACAATGAGCAGTTCTTC.

This clone was recorded a few times. The chain couples TRBV4-2 to TRBJ1-1; the D is unclear. V lost 0 bases to trimming and J lost 3 bases, with 14 bases between them. Per germline, CDR1 LGHNA and CDR2 YNFKEQ. This CDR3 spans 16 amino acids. CDR3 amino acids: CASSQEVTGFDTEAFF. The CDR3 DNA reads as TGTGCCAGCAGCCAAGAGGTCACGGGGTTCGACACTGAAGCTTTCTTT.

This sequence joins TRBV5-1 and TRBJ2-3, with D perhaps TRBD2 (7 bases). Trimming took 4 bases from V and 4 from J, leaving 13 bases between them. Germline CDR1 SGHRS, CDR2 YFSETQ. This CDR3 comprises 14 residues. The CDR3 DNA reads as TGCGCCAGCAGCGGCGGGGGCCGGGCAGATACGCAGTATTTT. Translation gives CASSGGGRADTQYF. Using reference TRBV5-1 and TRBJ2-3 for the parts outside the CDR3, the full variable domain is KAGVTQTPRYLIKTRGQQVTLSCSPISGHRSVSWYQQTPGQGLQFLFEYFSETQRNKGNFPGRFSGRQFSNSRSEMNVSTLELGDSALYLCASSGGGRADTQYFGPGTRLTVL.

This clone was counted only a few times. The J gene is TRBJ2-7, the V gene TRBV5-1, with D unclear. This CDR3 has 15 residues. V gave up 3 bases and J gave up 2 bases, with 15 bases separating them. The germline CDR1 and CDR2 sequences are SGHRS and YFSETQ. The DNA for the CDR3 is TGCGCCAGCAGCTCCCCCGCGACGGGCACCTACGAGCAGTACTTC. It encodes CASSSPATGTYEQYF. Using reference TRBV5-1 and TRBJ2-7 for the parts outside the CDR3, the full variable domain is KAGVTQTPRYLIKTRGQQVTLSCSPISGHRSVSWYQQTPGQGLQFLFEYFSETQRNKGNFPGRFSGRQFSNSRSEMNVSTLELGDSALYLCASSSPATGTYEQYFGPGTRLTVT.

The rearrangement joins TRBV2 to TRBJ2-7; 8 bases line up with TRBD1. Germline CDR1 is SNHLY and CDR2 is FYNNEI. This CDR3 has 14 amino acids. Germline trimming cut 5 bases from V and 2 bases from J; bases unmatched to any gene: 5. CDR3 sequence reads: CASSTGTGPYEQYF. Here the CDR3 DNA reads TGTGCCAGCAGTACCGGGACAGGCCCCTACGAGCAGTACTTC.

The chain joins TRBV7-3 to TRBJ2-3; D not resolved. Germline assignment: CDR1 SGHTA and CDR2 FQGTGA. The CDR3 covers 14 residues. Trimming took off 5 bases at V and 2 bases at J, with 11 bases between the two ends. CDR3 amino acids: CASSPGRSTDTQYF. The DNA of the CDR3 is TGTGCCAGCAGCCCCGGACGGTCCACAGATACGCAGTATTTT.

The chain combines TRBV5-5 with TRBJ2-6, with a tentative D call TRBD1 (5 bases). Trimming took off 0 bases at V and 2 bases at J, with 9 bases between the two ends. This CDR3 spans 16 amino acids. CDR1 and CDR2 (germline): SGHKS, YYEKEE (reference sequence). CDR3 in amino acids: CASSLVWGTGANVLTF. Here the CDR3 DNA reads TGTGCCAGCAGCTTGGTGTGGGGCACTGGGGCCAACGTCCTGACTTTC.

The rearrangement links TRBV2 to TRBJ2-7; 7 bases are shared with TRBD1. The junction had 6 bases not matched to a gene; V was cut back by 2 bases and J by 2 bases. This CDR3 spans 15 amino acids. Germline V gene data show CDR1 as SNHLY and CDR2 as FYNNEI. CDR3 in DNA: TGTGCCAGCAGTGAATACCAGGGGGTGGCCTACGAGCAGTACTTC. Its protein is CASSEYQGVAYEQYF.

The gene calls are TRBV11-3 and TRBJ2-2; 8 nucleotides line up with TRBD1. The germline V gene has CDR1 SGHNT and CDR2 YENEEA. The length of the CDR3 is 18 residues. The ends lost 5 bases at V and 0 bases at J; junction bases unmatched: 11. This CDR3 reads CASSRPTGTGPNTGELFF. The CDR3 nucleotides are TGTGCCAGCAGCCGTCCCACCGGGACAGGACCGAACACCGGGGAGCTGTTTTTT.

This clone has just one count. The V and J genes are TRBV4-1 and TRBJ1-1; D is unresolved. Trimming stripped 3 bases from V and 1 base from J, with 6 bases between. The CDR3 loop spans 13 amino acids. From germline, CDR1 is MGHRA and CDR2 YSYEKL. The CDR3 region has the DNA TGCGCCAGCAGCCAGGGTTGGAACACTGAAGCTTTCTTT. This codes for CASSQGWNTEAFF.

This chain links TRBV19 with TRBJ1-6, with a weak D call TRBD1 (6 bases). CDR1 LNHDA and CDR2 SQIVND come from the germline V gene (reference sequence). Trimming shortened V by 9 bases and J by 10 bases, and 19 bases separated the two germline ends. The CDR3 sequence is 14 residues long. The CDR3 DNA follows: TGTGCCAGCAATGGACAGTCCACATGGTCACCCCTCCACTTT. Translated: CASNGQSTWSPLHF.

The chain recombines TRBV11-2 with TRBJ1-5; 9 positions match TRBD1. The CDR3 covers 16 residues. Trimming removed 4 bases from V and 0 bases from J; junction bases left unmatched: 4. Germline loops: CDR1 SGHAT, CDR2 FQNNGV. Here the CDR3 DNA reads TGTGCCAGCAGCTCCGGGACAGGGTATAGCAATCAGCCCCAGCATTTT. Protein sequence: CASSSGTGYSNQPQHF.

The V and J genes are TRBV7-2 and TRBJ1-2; D is unclear. The CDR3 has 14 residues. Trimming took off 1 base at V and 4 bases at J, with 10 bases between the two ends. Germline CDR1 and CDR2: SGHTA and FQGNSA. CDR3 amino acids: CASSLVDDSYGYTF. The CDR3 bases are TGTGCCAGCAGCTTAGTGGATGATTCCTATGGCTACACCTTC.

V gene TRBV2 combines with J gene TRBJ2-7; 9 nucleotides match TRBD1. V shed 4 bases and J 0 bases; nucleotides not matched to a gene: 1. Germline CDR1 is SNHLY and CDR2 is FYNNEI. This CDR3 has 14 residues. The CDR3 nucleotides are TGTGCCAGCAGTGTGGACAGGGGCTCCTACGAGCAGTACTTC. As protein: CASSVDRGSYEQYF.

V and J are TRBV2 and TRBJ1-4; the D gene is possibly TRBD1 (5 bases). The CDR3 sequence is 13 residues long. Germline V gene lookup returns CDR1 SNHLY and CDR2 FYNNEI. V was cut by 10 bases and J by 4 bases, with 13 bases left in between. CDR3 sequence reads: CATWGGFNEKLFF. For the CDR3, the DNA is TGTGCCACCTGGGGGGGGTTTAATGAAAAACTGTTTTTT.

The chain carries TRBV9 and TRBJ2-7, with 9 positions matching TRBD1. The CDR3 sequence is 15 residues long. Per the germline V gene, CDR1 is SGDLS and CDR2 is YYNGEE. V was clipped by 4 bases and J by 2 bases; unmatched bases: 7. For the CDR3, the DNA is TGTGCCAGCAGCCCAGGGACAGGGAGGCCCTACGAGCAGTACTTC. Its translation is CASSPGTGRPYEQYF. The variable domain in full, completed from reference TRBV9 and TRBJ2-7, reads DSGVTQTPKHLITATGQRVTLRCSPRSGDLSVYWYQQSLDQGLQFLIQYYNGEERAKGNILERFSAQQFPDLHSELNLSSLELGDSALYFCASSPGTGRPYEQYFGPGTRLTVT.

The table lists this clone with a count of one. This CDR3 is CASSLEGTNYGYTF. Written as DNA, the CDR3 is TGCGCCAGCAGCTTGGAAGGCACTAACTATGGCTACACCTTC. The J gene is TRBJ1-2, the V gene TRBV5-1; D gene unclear. The CDR3 is made up of 14 amino acids. Germline CDR1 SGHRS, CDR2 YFSETQ. V gave up 0 bases and J gave up 0 bases, with 6 bases separating them.